These 7 T cell receptor beta chains originate from one sample sequenced in a study of cytotoxic CD8 clonotypes in ibrutinib-treated CLL. Profiling relied on immunoSEQ multiplex PCR, and the TCRdb table lists in-frame clones only, not all of them. The sample has roughly 220,000 clones, roughly three quarters seen once. Sample: PBMCs, taken after 12 months of ibrutinib treatment. Every receptor here comes from a human donor with chronic lymphocytic leukemia.

The chain couples TRBV28 to TRBJ1-2; TRBD1 might be the D (6 bases). V shed 6 bases and J shed 7 bases, with 15 bases lying between them. Germline V CDR1 and CDR2: MDHEN, SYDVKM. The CDR3 is made up of 13 amino acids. CDR3 protein: CASRDKPGVGYTF. The CDR3 DNA sequence: TGTGCCAGCAGAGACAAGCCAGGGGTTGGCTACACCTTC.

The rearrangement links TRBV12-5 to TRBJ2-7, with 7 bases matching TRBD1. Germline CDR1 and CDR2: LGHNT and FRNRAP. Trimming at V came to 6 bases and at J to 0 bases, leaving 8 bases not matched to a gene. The CDR3 extends over 15 amino acids. The chain's CDR3 is CASGIEDRSSYEQYF. The CDR3 coding sequence is TGTGCTAGTGGAATAGAGGACAGGTCCTCCTACGAGCAGTACTTC.

This sequence joins TRBV25-1 and TRBJ2-5, with D perhaps TRBD1 or TRBD2 (5 bases each). CDR1 MGHDK and CDR2 SYGVNS come from the germline V gene. V was cut by 3 bases and J by 7 bases, with 12 bases left in between. CDR3 length equals 13 residues. The CDR3 reads CASSEGTVRTQYF. CDR3 DNA sequence: TGTGCCAGCAGTGAGGGGACGGTACGGACCCAGTACTTC.

This clone has a handful of counts. J is TRBJ2-7 and V is TRBV9; D might be TRBD2 (5 bases). In germline, CDR1 is SGDLS, CDR2 YYNGEE. This CDR3 comprises 13 residues. V gave up 3 bases and J gave up 6 bases, with 13 bases separating them. The CDR3, as DNA: TGTGCCAGCAGCGACAGCCAGGAGGCCGAGCAGTACTTC. Amino acids: CASSDSQEAEQYF.

The CDR3 protein is CASSVPTTGGDYGYTF. In nucleotides, the CDR3 is TGTGCCAGCAGCGTACCGACCACAGGGGGCGACTATGGCTACACCTTC. The chain couples TRBV9 to TRBJ1-2; 9 bases line up with TRBD1. Germline CDR1 reads SGDLS; CDR2 reads YYNGEE. The CDR3 is 16 residues long. V lost 1 base, J lost 3 bases, and 7 bases stayed unmatched.

This clone was seen only once. CDR3 amino acids: CASSVEGEQFF. The CDR3 DNA is TGTGCCAGCAGCGTAGAGGGTGAGCAGTTCTTC. The genes are TRBV9 and TRBJ2-1; unclear D gene. Germline CDR1 reads SGDLS; CDR2 reads YYNGEE. This CDR3 spans 11 amino acids. V lost 0 bases, J lost 9 bases, and 4 bases lay in between.

This clone has a handful of counts. The V and J genes are TRBV28 and TRBJ2-7; D not resolved. The CDR3 sequence is 14 residues long. The germline V and J ends were trimmed by 6 bases and 4 bases, with 16 bases remaining between them. Germline lookup yields CDR1 MDHEN and CDR2 SYDVKM. The CDR3 loop is CASSLPQPPYEQYF. CDR3 sequence (DNA): TGTGCCAGCAGCCTCCCCCAGCCTCCGTACGAGCAGTACTTC.